This T cell receptor (beta chain) was sequenced during a study of T cell repertoires in cytomegalovirus infection. Study summary: Public signatures in TCR beta pointed to CMV infection and matching HLA type.

The germline V and J ends were trimmed by 5 bases and 0 bases, with 10 bases remaining between them. From germline, CDR1 is SGHVS and CDR2 FNYEAQ. This CDR3 has 15 residues. Study-wide points: Public TCR beta family frequency separated CMV-and-HLA carriers, including in an independent cohort. What dominated the ex vivo response were HLA-C-restricted CMV-specific TCR beta clonotypes.

TCRdb re-analysed the reads in MiXCR, keeping a single row per CDR3 protein. Among about 150,000 distinct CDR3 sequences, 17% were seen once, and the ten largest hold approximately 18%. This clonotype came up a few times. Its antigen is not known. The receptor was derived from a human donor in good health (CMV status not recorded). Some clones in this sample may be carry-over from other donors' samples. V gene TRBV7-6 combines with J gene TRBJ2-2; no clear D gene. Sample: CD8+ T cells from PBMCs. CDR3 protein: CASSPIETNTGELFF. The CDR3 DNA reads TGTGCCAGCAGCCCAATTGAGACGAACACCGGGGAGCTGTTTTTT.